This TCR beta chain was retrieved from a study of cytomegalovirus exposure and HLA in healthy donors. Study in general: Ancestry clustering placed about 80% of more than 350 genotyped donors in the Caucasian-associated cluster. General study results and limits: Researchers catalogued approximately 170 TCR beta chains as cytomegalovirus-associated.

Use of 60 Vbeta and 13 Jbeta primers characterized the PCR. Repertoires were generated with immunoSEQ multiplex PCR, while TCRdb's copy carries only in-frame clones and drops some. Altogether approximately 120,000 clones are present, approximately 76% being singletons, with the ten largest covering approximately 8%. J gave up 2 bases and V 2 bases, and 11 bases lay outside the gene matches. Germline loops: CDR1 KGHSH, CDR2 LQKENI. CDR3 length: 18 residues. This clone came up once. What it binds is not known. The donors were healthy bone marrow donors. This clonotype originated in a man in his forties in good health and CMV-seronegative. The gene calls are TRBV18 and TRBJ2-5; 10 nucleotides agree with TRBD2. The specimen sequenced was PBMCs. The DNA for the CDR3 is TGTGCCAGCTCACCATACGGACGGAGTAGCGGGGGGCAAGAGACCCAGTACTTC. Its translation: CASSPYGRSSGGQETQYF.